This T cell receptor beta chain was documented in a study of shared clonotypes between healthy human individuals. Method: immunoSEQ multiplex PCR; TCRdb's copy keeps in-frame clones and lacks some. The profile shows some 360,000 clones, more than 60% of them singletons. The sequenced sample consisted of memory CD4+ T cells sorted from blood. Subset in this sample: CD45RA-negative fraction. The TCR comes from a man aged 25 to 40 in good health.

For the CDR3, the DNA is TGTGCCAGCTCACGGACAGCCGGCATGGGAGAGACCCAGTACTTC. This codes for CASSRTAGMGETQYF. This chain connects TRBV18 to TRBJ2-5; tentative D call: TRBD1 (6 bases). Germline CDR1 is KGHSH and CDR2 is LQKENI. Trimming took 4 bases from V and 4 from J, leaving 16 bases between them. CDR3 length equals 15 residues.